This T cell receptor beta chain was identified in a study of cytomegalovirus exposure and HLA in healthy donors. With 60 Vbeta and 13 Jbeta primers, the PCR was carried out. In the authors' methods: In a later analysis, the count reached 80 million or so unique TCR beta chains, with roughly 9.9 million shared. The protocol was immunoSEQ multiplex PCR, while the TCRdb copy is restricted to in-frame clones and leaves out a portion. V, J and clone size derive from that table, while D and trimming were established from the DNA sequence. This table holds about 150,000 clones, more than 75% found once. Germline V gene lookup returns CDR1 MGHRA and CDR2 YSYEKL. Trimming removed 1 base from V and 6 bases from J, with 12 bases in between. The CDR3 has 15 residues. Study conclusions and caveats: A few chains linked to CMV were shown in vitro to be specific for CMV antigens.

This clone came up a few times. Its antigen remains unidentified. This sequence was found in a human donor in good health. The chain carries TRBV4-1 and TRBJ1-4; D possibly corresponds to TRBD1 (6 bases). The sequencing sample was made of PBMCs. The DNA for the CDR3 is TGCGCCAGCAGCCAAGTATCAGGGGTTGATGAAAAACTGTTTTTT. It encodes CASSQVSGVDEKLFF.